This T cell receptor (beta chain) was sequenced in a study of B cell selection in AIRE deficiency. Regulatory T cells were sorted as CD4+CD25hiCD127low/negative cells. Measured with immunoSEQ multiplex PCR; TCRdb has only the in-frame clones, and not every one. In the table there are 20,000 to 25,000 clones, less than 95% of which are singletons. Per germline, CDR1 SGHNT and CDR2 YENEEA. The germline V and J ends were trimmed by 1 base and 2 bases, with 6 bases remaining between them. The CDR3 contains 13 residues. The J gene is TRBJ2-7, the V gene TRBV11-3; D may be TRBD2 (5 bases). This receptor was identified in a human donor with AIRE deficiency. Sequenced material: Tregs sorted from PBMCs. This CDR3 reads CASSLAGTYEQYF. CDR3 nucleotide sequence: TGTGCCAGCAGCTTAGCGGGGACCTACGAGCAGTACTTC.